The 16 T cell receptor beta chains reported below all come from one sample, sequenced in a study of T cells after yellow fever vaccination. Each CDR3 protein is one row after TCRdb ran MiXCR on the 5' RACE reads. The table lists under 400,000 distinct CDR3 sequences, 11% of them singletons. The source was PBMCs, collected on the day of the first yellow fever vaccination. These receptors originate from a man aged 18-30 years who received the YFV17D yellow fever vaccine.

Of note for this clonotype: The junction departs from germline at one end; a sequencing error may be responsible. This chain connects TRBV4-2 to TRBJ2-2; 8 bases map to TRBD2. Per germline, CDR1 LGHNA and CDR2 YNFKEQ. This CDR3 is built from 14 residues. Written as DNA, the CDR3 is TGTGCCAGCAGCCAAGATTCCTTTAGCGGGGCGCTGTTTTTT. This codes for CASSQDSFSGALFF.

The table lists this clonotype with many counts. The chain combines TRBV29-1 with TRBJ2-1; 8 bases match TRBD1. Per germline, CDR1 SQVTM and CDR2 ANQGSEA. V lost 8 bases and J lost 5; bases outside the gene matches: 2. The CDR3 sequence is 11 residues long. CDR3 sequence reads: CSTGQDNEQFF. CDR3 in DNA: TGCAGCACGGGACAGGACAATGAGCAGTTCTTC.

This clonotype was detected only a few times. This rearrangement joins TRBV6-1 to TRBJ1-3; D gene unclear. V was trimmed by 3 bases and J by 3 bases, leaving 9 bases between them. The CDR3 is 14 amino acids. CDR1 and CDR2 from the germline V gene are MNHNS and SASEGT. This CDR3 is CASSDLGGGNTIYF. CDR3 bases: TGTGCCAGCAGTGACCTTGGCGGTGGAAACACCATATATTTT.

In this sample, this clonotype turned up many times. The chain recombines TRBV14 with TRBJ2-7, with D possibly being TRBD1 or TRBD2 (5 bases each). Deletions cut 1 base from V and 6 bases from J, with 13 bases between. Looked up from germline, CDR1 is SGHDN and CDR2 is FVKESK. The length of the CDR3 is 14 residues. CDR3 in amino acids: CASSQGLGVGEQYF. The CDR3 DNA reads as TGTGCCAGCAGCCAAGGTCTGGGGGTAGGCGAGCAGTACTTC.

The V call is TRBV5-1, the J call TRBJ2-1, with TRBD2 identical over 11 bases. J lost 5 bases, V lost 4 bases, and 5 bases had no gene match. CDR1 is SGHRS and CDR2 is YFSETQ in the germline V gene. The CDR3 loop spans 15 amino acids. The CDR3 DNA follows: TGCGCCAGCAGCATACTAGCGGGGGCCCACAATGAGCAGTTCTTC. It translates to CASSILAGAHNEQFF. Complete variable domain (other parts from reference TRBV5-1 and TRBJ2-1): KAGVTQTPRYLIKTRGQQVTLSCSPISGHRSVSWYQQTPGQGLQFLFEYFSETQRNKGNFPGRFSGRQFSNSRSEMNVSTLELGDSALYLCASSILAGAHNEQFFGPGTRLTVL.

This chain uses TRBV12-3 or TRBV12-4 with TRBJ2-7; 9 bases fit TRBD1. The CDR3 is 14 residues long. V shed 6 bases and J 4 bases; nucleotides not matched to a gene: 7. The CDR3 sequence is CASRVTGGRYEQYF. CDR3 sequence (DNA): TGTGCCAGCAGAGTGACAGGGGGTAGATACGAGCAGTACTTC.

This clonotype has a count of ten or more. The gene calls are TRBV5-6 and TRBJ1-5; unclear D gene. Per the germline V gene, CDR1 is SGHDT and CDR2 is YYEEEE. V lost 0 bases and J lost 5, with 6 bases in between. This CDR3 has 13 residues. CDR3 coding DNA: TGTGCCAGCAGCTTGGGACGGGATCAGCCCCAGCATTTT. Protein product: CASSLGRDQPQHF.

This clonotype was counted a few times. The chain has TRBV20-1 and TRBJ2-5, with TRBD2 matching 9 bases. The CDR3 runs 15 residues. The germline gives CDR1 DFQATT, CDR2 SNEGSKA (reference sequence). The ends lost 5 bases at V and 5 bases at J; junction bases unmatched: 12. The CDR3 sequence: CSADPVAGARETQYF. Written as DNA, the CDR3 is TGCAGTGCTGACCCTGTAGCGGGGGCACGGGAGACCCAGTACTTC.

This clonotype showed up just a few times. V and J are TRBV6-1 and TRBJ1-6, with TRBD1 as a possible D gene (5 bases). Trimming left V 6 bases short and J 0 bases short, with 9 bases between. The germline gives CDR1 MNHNS, CDR2 SASEGT. The CDR3 length is 15 residues. In DNA form, the CDR3 reads TGTGCCAGCAGGGGGGGATTCTCCTATAATTCACCCCTCCACTTT. It specifies CASRGGFSYNSPLHF.

Only a few counts were recorded for this clonotype. V and J are TRBV6-1 and TRBJ2-7; TRBD1 is a possible D gene (7 bases). Germline V gives CDR1 MNHNS, CDR2 SASEGT. V was cut by 6 bases and J by 3 bases, with 15 bases left in between. The CDR3 extends over 14 amino acids. CDR3 sequence reads: CASRAGTAHYEQYV. The CDR3 DNA reads TGTGCCAGCAGGGCGGGGACAGCACACTACGAGCAGTACGTC.

This chain connects TRBV12-5 to TRBJ2-7; tentatively, D is TRBD2 (6 bases). The V gene's germline CDR1 is LGHNT and CDR2 FRNRAP. This CDR3 region has 12 residues. Trimming left V 3 bases short and J 6 bases short, with 9 bases between. The CDR3 here is CASGLGGIEQYF. The CDR3 DNA reads TGTGCTAGTGGTTTAGGAGGGATCGAGCAGTACTTC.

The chain is built from TRBV20-1 and TRBJ1-5; the D is unclear. The CDR3 sequence is 13 residues long. The germline CDR1 and CDR2 sequences are DFQATT and SNEGSKA (reference sequence). V was clipped by 3 bases and J by 5 bases, with 11 bases between them. CDR3 loop: CSARVALDQPQHF. DNA for the CDR3: TGCAGTGCTAGGGTCGCGTTGGATCAGCCCCAGCATTTT.

This clonotype was detected a few times. The V call is TRBV5-1, the J call TRBJ2-5; 8 nucleotides align to TRBD2. This CDR3 region has 14 residues. Germline loops: CDR1 SGHRS, CDR2 YFSETQ. Trimming at V came to 0 bases and at J to 5 bases, leaving 3 bases not matched to a gene. The CDR3 DNA reads TGCGCCAGCAGCTTGGTCCGGGGGGGCGAGACCCAGTACTTC. Translated: CASSLVRGGETQYF. The full variable domain, its missing parts supplied by reference TRBV5-1 and TRBJ2-5, is KAGVTQTPRYLIKTRGQQVTLSCSPISGHRSVSWYQQTPGQGLQFLFEYFSETQRNKGNFPGRFSGRQFSNSRSEMNVSTLELGDSALYLCASSLVRGGETQYFGPGTRLLVL.

The chain carries TRBV12-5 and TRBJ2-5, with D possibly matching TRBD2 (5 bases). The CDR3 is 14 amino acids. V lost 4 bases and J lost 5, with 14 bases in between. The germline CDR1 and CDR2 sequences are LGHNT and FRNRAP. The DNA for the CDR3 is TGTGCTAGTGGTTCCCTCGGGGAAGGCGAGACCCAGTACTTC. This sequence encodes CASGSLGEGETQYF.

This clonotype appeared many times. Here the CDR3 reads CASRTSGGWELFF. In DNA form, the CDR3 reads TGCGCCAGCAGAACTAGCGGGGGCTGGGAGCTGTTTTTT. The V call is TRBV10-2, the J call TRBJ2-2; 11 bases match TRBD2. Trimming removed 6 bases from V and 9 bases from J; junction bases left unmatched: 3. CDR3 length equals 13 residues. Germline V gene lookup returns CDR1 WSHSY and CDR2 SAAADI.

This clonotype came up a few times. This chain connects TRBV5-4 to TRBJ2-3; no clear D gene. Deletions cut 5 bases from V and 4 bases from J, with 14 bases between. The CDR3 loop spans 14 amino acids. The germline V gene has CDR1 SGHNT and CDR2 YYREEE (reference sequence). The CDR3 sequence: CASSYMYTPDTQYF. The CDR3 DNA reads TGTGCCAGCAGTTATATGTATACCCCAGATACGCAGTATTTT.